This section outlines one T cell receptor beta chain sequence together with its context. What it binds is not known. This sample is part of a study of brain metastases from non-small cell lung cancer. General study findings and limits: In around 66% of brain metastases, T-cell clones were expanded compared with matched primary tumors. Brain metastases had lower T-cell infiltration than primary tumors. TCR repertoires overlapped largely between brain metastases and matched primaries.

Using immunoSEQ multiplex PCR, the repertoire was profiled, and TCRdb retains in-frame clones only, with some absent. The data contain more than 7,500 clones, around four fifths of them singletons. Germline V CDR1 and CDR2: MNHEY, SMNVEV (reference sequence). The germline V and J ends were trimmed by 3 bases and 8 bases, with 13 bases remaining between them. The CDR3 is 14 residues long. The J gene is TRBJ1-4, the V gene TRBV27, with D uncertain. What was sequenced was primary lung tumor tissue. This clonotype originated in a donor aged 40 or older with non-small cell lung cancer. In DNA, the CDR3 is TGTGCCAGCAGTTTTACTCGTCCCCCGGAAAAACTGTTTTTT. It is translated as CASSFTRPPEKLFF. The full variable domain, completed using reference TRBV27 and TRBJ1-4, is EAQVTQNPRYLITVTGKKLTVTCSQNMNHEYMSWYRQDPGLGLRQIYYSMNVEVTDKGDVPEGYKVSRKEKRNFPLILESPSPNQTSLYFCASSFTRPPEKLFFGSGTQLSVL.